The 15 T cell receptor beta chains in this list originate from one sample, sequenced in a study of blood T cell repertoires in COVID-19. Sequencing used immunoSEQ multiplex PCR; TCRdb keeps in-frame clones, though not all of them. In the table there are about 230,000 clones, just under 90% of which are singletons. The sequenced sample was PBMCs or T cells enriched from blood (not recorded which). The receptors come from a woman aged 25 to 39 with acute COVID-19.

The chain joins TRBV28 to TRBJ1-5; a weak D match, TRBD1 (5 bases). The CDR3 extends over 14 amino acids. V lost 1 base, J lost 6 bases, and 10 bases lay in between. Looked up from germline, CDR1 is MDHEN and CDR2 is SYDVKM. This CDR3 reads CASSLSGGGQPQHF. The CDR3 DNA follows: TGTGCCAGCAGTTTATCTGGGGGGGGTCAGCCCCAGCATTTT.

This clone has just a few counts. The chain is built from TRBV4-1 and TRBJ1-2; TRBD1 is a possible D gene (5 bases). Germline V gene data show CDR1 as MGHRA and CDR2 as YSYEKL. V was cut by 0 bases and J by 4 bases, with 12 bases left in between. The CDR3 loop spans 15 amino acids. The CDR3 region has the DNA TGCGCCAGCAGCCAAGATCAGGGCCTCCTCTATGGCTACACCTTC. Amino acids: CASSQDQGLLYGYTF.

The rearrangement links TRBV19 to TRBJ2-7, with 11 bases aligning to TRBD2. Trimming cost V 6 bases and J 1 base; bases outside gene matches: 11. Germline V gene data show CDR1 as LNHDA and CDR2 as SQIVND (reference sequence). CDR3 length: 17 residues. CDR3 nucleotide sequence: TGTGCCAGTAGCCGCAAACCACTAGCGGGGGATTCCTACGAGCAGTACTTC. Amino acids: CASSRKPLAGDSYEQYF.

This rearrangement joins TRBV7-6 to TRBJ2-7, with D possibly TRBD2 on 7 matching bases. Germline V lookup: CDR1 SGHVS, CDR2 FNYEAQ. This CDR3 is built from 14 residues. Trimming removed 1 base at V and 2 bases at J, with 9 bases between. The CDR3 DNA sequence: TGTGCCAGCAGCTTAGAAGGGGGGGCCTACGAGCAGTACTTC. It encodes CASSLEGGAYEQYF.

This clone was recorded only once. The chain recombines TRBV7-7 with TRBJ2-2, with 8 bases lining up with TRBD1. The CDR3 covers 16 residues. Losses at the gene ends were 1 base for V and 4 bases for J; bases not matched to a gene: 5. Germline V gives CDR1 SSHAT, CDR2 FNYEAQ (reference sequence). The CDR3 loop is CASSLDRGSITGELFF. Written as DNA, the CDR3 is TGTGCCAGCAGCTTAGACAGGGGGTCGATCACCGGGGAGCTGTTTTTT.

The V gene is TRBV27, the J gene TRBJ1-2; D might be TRBD1 (6 bases). Germline CDR1 and CDR2: MNHEY and SMNVEV (reference sequence). CDR3 length: 17 amino acids. With 4 bases removed from V and 1 base from J, the gap between germline ends came to 19 bases. CDR3: CASSSLSGQLRNYGYTF. In DNA form, the CDR3 reads TGTGCCAGCAGTTCGTTATCCGGACAGCTACGTAACTATGGCTACACCTTC.

The chain recombines TRBV7-9 with TRBJ2-3, with 11 positions matching TRBD1. Trimming removed 4 bases from V and 4 bases from J; junction bases left unmatched: 10. The germline V gene encodes CDR1 SEHNR and CDR2 FQNEAQ (reference sequence). The CDR3 is 17 residues long. For the CDR3, the DNA is TGTGCCAGCAGCTCCCAAAAGGGACAGGGGGGGCCAGATACGCAGTATTTT. Protein: CASSSQKGQGGPDTQYF.

This chain connects TRBV7-2 to TRBJ1-4, with 10 bases aligning to TRBD1. This CDR3 contains 13 residues. The ends lost 10 bases at V and 5 bases at J; junction bases unmatched: 4. Germline V CDR1 and CDR2: SGHTA, FQGNSA. The chain's CDR3 is CATLDRGNEKLFF. Written as DNA, the CDR3 is TGTGCCACCCTGGACAGGGGGAATGAAAAACTGTTTTTT.

V and J are TRBV18 and TRBJ2-1; 7 bases line up with TRBD2. J gave up 0 bases and V 3 bases, and 2 bases lay outside the gene matches. This CDR3 spans 15 amino acids. Germline V gene sequence: CDR1 KGHSH, CDR2 LQKENI. CDR3 sequence (DNA): TGTGCCAGCTCACCCGGGGGGAACTCCTACAATGAGCAGTTCTTC. It encodes CASSPGGNSYNEQFF. Full variable domain (remainder filled in from reference TRBV18 and TRBJ2-1): NAGVMQNPRHLVRRRGQEARLRCSPMKGHSHVYWYRQLPEEGLKFMVYLQKENIIDESGMPKERFSAEFPKEGPSILRIQQVVRGDSAAYFCASSPGGNSYNEQFFGPGTRLTVL.

The gene calls are TRBV19 and TRBJ1-5, with 9 bases fitting TRBD1. V was pared by 5 bases and J by 5 bases, with 4 bases of the junction left unmatched. Germline CDR1 and CDR2: LNHDA and SQIVND (reference sequence). The CDR3 sequence is 14 residues long. In DNA form, the CDR3 reads TGTGCCAGTAGTCGTTGGACAGGGGATCAGCCCCAGCATTTT. It yields the protein CASSRWTGDQPQHF.

The gene calls are TRBV3-1 (or the pseudogene TRBV3-2) and TRBJ1-1; no firm D call. The V end was cut by 0 bases, the J end by 7 bases, with 12 bases between. Germline V lookup: CDR1 LGHDT, CDR2 YNNKEL (reference sequence). There are 14 residues in the CDR3. CDR3 bases: TGTGCCAGCAGCCAAGATACCTCAGCGGGTGAAGCTTTCTTT. This translates into CASSQDTSAGEAFF.

The rearrangement links TRBV4-1 to TRBJ1-2, with D unclear. The CDR3 has 13 amino acids. Germline assignment: CDR1 MGHRA and CDR2 YSYEKL. Trimming took off 2 bases at V and 8 bases at J, with 12 bases between the two ends. This chain's CDR3 is CASSQRFEIGYTF. In DNA form, the CDR3 reads TGCGCCAGCAGCCAAAGATTCGAGATCGGCTACACCTTC.

V usage is TRBV7-6 and J usage is TRBJ1-6; D is possibly TRBD1 (5 bases). V was shortened by 2 bases and J by 10 bases, with 15 bases between the two germline ends. The length of the CDR3 is 15 residues. Looked up from germline, CDR1 is SGHVS and CDR2 is FNYEAQ. Written as DNA, the CDR3 is TGTGCCAGCAGCTTAAGGACAAAGAGTCTCTCACCCCTCCACTTT. Protein sequence: CASSLRTKSLSPLHF.

The rearrangement uses TRBV14 and TRBJ2-1, with D perhaps matching TRBD2 (6 bases). The CDR3 is 13 residues long. Germline V gene lookup returns CDR1 SGHDN and CDR2 FVKESK. V was trimmed by 5 bases and J by 14 bases, leaving 19 bases between them. CDR3 in amino acids: CASSSGTPRGEFF. DNA for the CDR3: TGTGCCAGCAGCTCAGGGACTCCCCGCGGGGAGTTCTTC.

V usage is TRBV19 and J usage is TRBJ2-7, with 12 bases identical to TRBD1. The length of the CDR3 is 16 residues. V dropped 5 bases and J dropped 4; count of bases not matched to a gene: 9. Germline V gives CDR1 LNHDA, CDR2 SQIVND (reference sequence). In DNA form, the CDR3 reads TGTGCCAGTAGTTTAAAAGGGACAGGGGGCTTGTACGAGCAGTACTTC. Protein product: CASSLKGTGGLYEQYF.